This entry features one T cell receptor beta chain sequence. What it recognizes is unknown. As for treatment: around 19 received Ad26.COV2.S at low or high dose, single or two shots; about 5 received placebo; per-sample allocation not given. Following the first vaccine or placebo injection, samples were taken on day 63. Adults aged 18-55 years in Boston included the donor. Generated by immunoSEQ multiplex PCR, the TCRdb table keeps only in-frame clones and is missing some. The data hold about 350,000 clones, with around 88% observed a single time. The sample comes from a study of Ad26.COV2.S vaccination and SARS-CoV-2 variants. Study-level information: The donor belonged to the COV1001 Ad26.COV2.S trial arm. By the intramuscular route, Ad26.COV2.S was given once, or twice 56 days apart.

V lost 4 bases to trimming and J lost 6 bases, with 6 bases between them. The germline V gene has CDR1 SEHNR and CDR2 FQNEAQ (reference sequence). CDR3 length equals 12 residues. Overall study results and limits: Substantial post-vaccination breadth of spike-specific CD8+ and CD4+ T cell responses was reported.

The sample was peripheral blood, taken in a trial of Ad26.COV2.S vaccine versus placebo. The sequence was obtained from a person between 18 and 59 years old who received the Ad26.COV2.S COVID-19 vaccine or a placebo. The chain combines TRBV7-9 with TRBJ2-2; D not resolved. The CDR3 sequence: CASSWLAGELFF. The CDR3 coding sequence is TGTGCCAGCAGCTGGTTAGCCGGGGAGCTGTTTTTT. Complete variable domain (other parts from reference TRBV7-9 and TRBJ2-2): DTGVSQNPRHKITKRGQNVTFRCDPISEHNRLYWYRQTLGQGPEFLTYFQNEAQLEKSRLLSDRFSAERPKGSFSTLEIQRTEQGDSAMYLCASSWLAGELFFGEGSRLTVL.